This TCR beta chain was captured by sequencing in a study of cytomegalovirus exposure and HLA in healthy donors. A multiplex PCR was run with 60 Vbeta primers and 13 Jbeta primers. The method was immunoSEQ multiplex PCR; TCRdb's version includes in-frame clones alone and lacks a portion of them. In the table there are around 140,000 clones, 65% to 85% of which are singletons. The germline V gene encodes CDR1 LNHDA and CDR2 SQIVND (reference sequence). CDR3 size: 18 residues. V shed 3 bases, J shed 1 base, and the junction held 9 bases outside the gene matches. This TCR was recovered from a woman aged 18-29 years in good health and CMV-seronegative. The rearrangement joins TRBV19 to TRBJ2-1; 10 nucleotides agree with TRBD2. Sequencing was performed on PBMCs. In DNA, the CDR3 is TGTGCCAGTAGTATTTTGGCTAGCGGGAGAAATTCCTACAATGAGCAGTTCTTC. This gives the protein CASSILASGRNSYNEQFF. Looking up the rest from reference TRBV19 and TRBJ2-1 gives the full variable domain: DGGITQSPKYLFRKEGQNVTLSCEQNLNHDAMYWYRQDPGQGLRLIYYSQIVNDFQKGDIAEGYSVSREKKESFPLTVTSAQKNPTAFYLCASSILASGRNSYNEQFFGPGTRLTVL.